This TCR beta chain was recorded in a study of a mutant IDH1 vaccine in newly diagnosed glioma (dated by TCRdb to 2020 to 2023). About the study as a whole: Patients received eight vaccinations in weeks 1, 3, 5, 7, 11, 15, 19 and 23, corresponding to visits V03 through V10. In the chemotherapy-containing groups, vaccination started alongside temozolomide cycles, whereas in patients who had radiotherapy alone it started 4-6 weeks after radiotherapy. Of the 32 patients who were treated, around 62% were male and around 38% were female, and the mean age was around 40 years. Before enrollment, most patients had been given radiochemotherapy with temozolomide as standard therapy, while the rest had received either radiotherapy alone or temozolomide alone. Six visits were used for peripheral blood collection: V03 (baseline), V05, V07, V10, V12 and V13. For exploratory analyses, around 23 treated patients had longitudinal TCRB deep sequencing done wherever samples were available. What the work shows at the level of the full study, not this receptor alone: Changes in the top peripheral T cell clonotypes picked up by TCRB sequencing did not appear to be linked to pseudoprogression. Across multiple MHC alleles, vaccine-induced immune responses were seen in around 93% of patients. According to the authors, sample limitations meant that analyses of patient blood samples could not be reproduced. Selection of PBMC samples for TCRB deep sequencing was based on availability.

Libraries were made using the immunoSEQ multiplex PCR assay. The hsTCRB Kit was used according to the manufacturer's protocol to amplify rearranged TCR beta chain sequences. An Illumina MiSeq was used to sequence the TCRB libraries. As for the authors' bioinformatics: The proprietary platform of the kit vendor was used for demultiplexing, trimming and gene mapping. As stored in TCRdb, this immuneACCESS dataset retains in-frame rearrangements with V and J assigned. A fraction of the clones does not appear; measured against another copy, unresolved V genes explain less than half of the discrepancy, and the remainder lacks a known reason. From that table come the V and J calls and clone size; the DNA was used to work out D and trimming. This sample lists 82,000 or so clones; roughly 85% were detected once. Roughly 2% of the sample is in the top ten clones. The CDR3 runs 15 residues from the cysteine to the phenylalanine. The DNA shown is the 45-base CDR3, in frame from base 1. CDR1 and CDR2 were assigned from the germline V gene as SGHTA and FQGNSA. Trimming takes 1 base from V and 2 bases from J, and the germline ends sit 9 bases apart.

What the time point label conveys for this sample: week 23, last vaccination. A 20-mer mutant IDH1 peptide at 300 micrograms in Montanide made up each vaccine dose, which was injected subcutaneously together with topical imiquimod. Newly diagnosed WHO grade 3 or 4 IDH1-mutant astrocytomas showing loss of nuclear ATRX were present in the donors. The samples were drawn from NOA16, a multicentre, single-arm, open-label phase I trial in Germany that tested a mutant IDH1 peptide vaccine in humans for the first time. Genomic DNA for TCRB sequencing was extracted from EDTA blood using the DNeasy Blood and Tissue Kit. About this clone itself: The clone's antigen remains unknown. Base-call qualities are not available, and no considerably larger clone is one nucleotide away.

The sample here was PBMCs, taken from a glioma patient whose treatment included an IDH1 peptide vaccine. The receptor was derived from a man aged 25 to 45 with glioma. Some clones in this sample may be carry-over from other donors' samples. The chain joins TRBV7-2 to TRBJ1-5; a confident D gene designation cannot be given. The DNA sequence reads TGTGCCAGCAGCTTAGAATCGAGGGGCAATCAGCCCCAGCATTTT. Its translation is CASSLESRGNQPQHF.